This T cell receptor beta chain was identified during a study of control samples from healthy donors and cancer patients. This CDR3 is 15 amino acids long. V was clipped by 2 bases and J by 7 bases, with 18 bases between them. Germline V gene lookup returns CDR1 SNHLY and CDR2 FYNNEI. The data were produced by immunoSEQ multiplex PCR, yet TCRdb's version contains in-frame clones alone and is incomplete. In the table there are 100,000 to 150,000 clones, under 90% of which are singletons. The source of this sequence is a man in his fifties or sixties with head and neck cancer. The chain recombines TRBV2 with TRBJ2-7; D may be TRBD1 (5 bases). Sequencing input: PBMCs. CDR3 nucleotides: TGTGCCAGCAGTGAAAGCGAAGGGGCCCTGGGGGAGCAGTACTTC. It is translated as CASSESEGALGEQYF.